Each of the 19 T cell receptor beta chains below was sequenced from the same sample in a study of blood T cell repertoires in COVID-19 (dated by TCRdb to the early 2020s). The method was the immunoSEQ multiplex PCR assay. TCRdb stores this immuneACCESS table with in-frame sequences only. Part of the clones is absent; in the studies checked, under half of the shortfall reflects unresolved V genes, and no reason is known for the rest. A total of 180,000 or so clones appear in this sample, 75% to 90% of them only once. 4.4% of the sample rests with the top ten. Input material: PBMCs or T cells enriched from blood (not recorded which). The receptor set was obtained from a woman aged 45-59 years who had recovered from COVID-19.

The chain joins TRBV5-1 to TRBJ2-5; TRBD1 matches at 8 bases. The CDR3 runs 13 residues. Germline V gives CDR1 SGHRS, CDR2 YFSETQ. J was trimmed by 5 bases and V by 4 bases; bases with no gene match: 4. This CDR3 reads CASSTRQGETQYF. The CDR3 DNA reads TGCGCCAGCAGCACTCGACAGGGGGAGACCCAGTACTTC.

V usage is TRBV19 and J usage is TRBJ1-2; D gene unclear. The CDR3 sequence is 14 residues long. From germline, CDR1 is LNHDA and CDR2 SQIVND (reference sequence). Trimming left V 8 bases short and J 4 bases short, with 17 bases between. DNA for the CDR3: TGTGCCAGTTTCAAAGGCCCTGAGGGCTATGGCTACACCTTC. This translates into CASFKGPEGYGYTF.

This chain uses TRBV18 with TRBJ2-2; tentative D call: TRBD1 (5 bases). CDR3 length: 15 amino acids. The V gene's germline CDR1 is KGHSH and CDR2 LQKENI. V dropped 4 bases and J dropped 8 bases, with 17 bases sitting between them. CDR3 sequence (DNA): TGTGCCAGCTCACGACAAGCGCAGGGTCCAGGGGAGCTGTTTTTT. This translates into CASSRQAQGPGELFF.

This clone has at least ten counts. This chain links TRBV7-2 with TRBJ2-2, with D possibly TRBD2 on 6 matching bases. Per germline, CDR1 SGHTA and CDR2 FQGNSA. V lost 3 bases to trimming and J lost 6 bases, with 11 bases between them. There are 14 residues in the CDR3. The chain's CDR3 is CASSFVGGPGELFF. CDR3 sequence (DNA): TGTGCCAGCAGCTTTGTCGGGGGTCCCGGGGAGCTGTTTTTT.

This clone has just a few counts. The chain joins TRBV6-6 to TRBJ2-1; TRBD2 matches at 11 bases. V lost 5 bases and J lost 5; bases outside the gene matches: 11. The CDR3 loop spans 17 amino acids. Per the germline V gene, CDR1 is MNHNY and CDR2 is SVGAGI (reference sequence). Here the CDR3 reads CASSRFQLAGDHNEQFF. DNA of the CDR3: TGTGCCAGCAGTCGATTCCAACTAGCGGGGGACCACAATGAGCAGTTCTTC.

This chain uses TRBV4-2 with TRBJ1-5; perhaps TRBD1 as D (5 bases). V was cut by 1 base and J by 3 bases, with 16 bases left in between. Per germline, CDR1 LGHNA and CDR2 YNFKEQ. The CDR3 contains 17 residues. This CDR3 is CASSQGGVSGYNQPQHF. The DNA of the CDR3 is TGTGCCAGCAGCCAAGGGGGGGTTTCGGGCTACAATCAGCCCCAGCATTTT.

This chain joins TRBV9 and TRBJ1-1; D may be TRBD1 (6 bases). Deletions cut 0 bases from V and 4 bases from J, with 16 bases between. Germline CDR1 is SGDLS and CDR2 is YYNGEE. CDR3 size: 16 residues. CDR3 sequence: CASSVGGQSMGTEAFF. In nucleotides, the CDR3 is TGTGCCAGCAGCGTAGGAGGACAGTCTATGGGCACTGAAGCTTTCTTT.

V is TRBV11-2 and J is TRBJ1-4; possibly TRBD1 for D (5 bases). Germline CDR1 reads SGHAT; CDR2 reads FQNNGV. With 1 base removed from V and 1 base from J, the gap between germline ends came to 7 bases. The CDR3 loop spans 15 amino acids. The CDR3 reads CASSLVGQTNEKLFF. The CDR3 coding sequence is TGTGCCAGCAGCTTAGTTGGACAAACTAATGAAAAACTGTTTTTT.

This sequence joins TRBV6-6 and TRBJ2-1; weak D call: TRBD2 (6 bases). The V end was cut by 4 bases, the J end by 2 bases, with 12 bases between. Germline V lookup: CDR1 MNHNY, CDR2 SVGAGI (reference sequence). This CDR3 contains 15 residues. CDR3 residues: CASSSPGETYNEQFF. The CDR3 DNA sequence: TGTGCCAGCAGTTCGCCGGGGGAGACCTACAATGAGCAGTTCTTC.

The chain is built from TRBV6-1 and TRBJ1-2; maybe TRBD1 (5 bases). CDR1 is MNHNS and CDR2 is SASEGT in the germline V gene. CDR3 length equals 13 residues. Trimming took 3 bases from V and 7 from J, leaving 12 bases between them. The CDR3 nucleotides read TGTGCCAGCAGTGACCAGGGATCCGGTGGCTACACCTTC. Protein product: CASSDQGSGGYTF.

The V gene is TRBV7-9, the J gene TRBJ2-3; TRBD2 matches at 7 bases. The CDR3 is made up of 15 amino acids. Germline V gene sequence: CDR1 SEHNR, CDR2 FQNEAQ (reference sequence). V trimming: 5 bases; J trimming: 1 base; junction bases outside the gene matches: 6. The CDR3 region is CASSQTSWGTDTQYF. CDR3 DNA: TGTGCCAGCAGCCAGACTAGCTGGGGCACAGATACGCAGTATTTT.

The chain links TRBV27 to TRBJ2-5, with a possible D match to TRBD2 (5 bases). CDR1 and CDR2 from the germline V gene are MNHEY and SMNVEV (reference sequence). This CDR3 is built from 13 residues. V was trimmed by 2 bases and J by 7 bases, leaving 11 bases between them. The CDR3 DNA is TGTGCCAGCAGTTTAAGTAGCGTGGGGACCCAGTACTTC. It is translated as CASSLSSVGTQYF.

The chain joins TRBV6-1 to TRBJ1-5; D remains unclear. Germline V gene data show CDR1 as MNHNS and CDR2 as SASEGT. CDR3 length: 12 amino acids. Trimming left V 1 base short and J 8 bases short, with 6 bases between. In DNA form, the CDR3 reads TGTGCCAGCAGTGAAGACATAAAGCCCCAGCATTTT. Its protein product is CASSEDIKPQHF.

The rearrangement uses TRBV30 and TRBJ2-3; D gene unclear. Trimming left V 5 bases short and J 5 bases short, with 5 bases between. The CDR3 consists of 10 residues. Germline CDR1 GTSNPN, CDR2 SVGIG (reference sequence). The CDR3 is CAWGRDTQYF. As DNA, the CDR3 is TGTGCCTGGGGCAGAGATACGCAGTATTTT.

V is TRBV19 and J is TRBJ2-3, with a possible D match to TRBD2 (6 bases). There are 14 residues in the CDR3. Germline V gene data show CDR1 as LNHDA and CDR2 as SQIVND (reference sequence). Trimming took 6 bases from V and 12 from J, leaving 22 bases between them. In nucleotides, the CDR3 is TGTGCCAGTAGCCCAACCGGGACTCAATCCGCCCAGTATTTT. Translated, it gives CASSPTGTQSAQYF.

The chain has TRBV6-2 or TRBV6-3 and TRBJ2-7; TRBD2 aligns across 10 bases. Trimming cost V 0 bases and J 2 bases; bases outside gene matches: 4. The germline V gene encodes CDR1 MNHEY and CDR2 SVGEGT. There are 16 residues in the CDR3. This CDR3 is CASSYSRGLATYEQYV. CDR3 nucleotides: TGTGCCAGCAGTTACTCGAGGGGACTAGCGACCTACGAGCAGTACGTC.

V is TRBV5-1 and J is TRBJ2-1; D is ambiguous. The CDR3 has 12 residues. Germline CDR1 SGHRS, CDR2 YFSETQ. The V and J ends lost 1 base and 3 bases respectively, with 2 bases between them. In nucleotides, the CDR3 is TGCGCCAGCAGCTTGTACTACAATGAGCAGTTCTTC. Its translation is CASSLYYNEQFF.

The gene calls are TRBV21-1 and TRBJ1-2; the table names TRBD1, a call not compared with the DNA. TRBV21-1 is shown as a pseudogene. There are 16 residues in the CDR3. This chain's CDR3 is CASSKTGRTFSSGYTF. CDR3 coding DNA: TGTGCCAGCAGCAAGACCGGTCGGACATTTAGTTCGGGCTACACCTTC.

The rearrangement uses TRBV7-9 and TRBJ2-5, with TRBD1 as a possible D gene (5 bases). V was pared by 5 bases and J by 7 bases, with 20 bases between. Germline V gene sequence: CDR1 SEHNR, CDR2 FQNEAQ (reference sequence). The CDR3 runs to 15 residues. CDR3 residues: CASSHQLGVAATQYF. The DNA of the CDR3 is TGTGCCAGCAGCCATCAATTAGGGGTCGCCGCGACCCAGTACTTC.